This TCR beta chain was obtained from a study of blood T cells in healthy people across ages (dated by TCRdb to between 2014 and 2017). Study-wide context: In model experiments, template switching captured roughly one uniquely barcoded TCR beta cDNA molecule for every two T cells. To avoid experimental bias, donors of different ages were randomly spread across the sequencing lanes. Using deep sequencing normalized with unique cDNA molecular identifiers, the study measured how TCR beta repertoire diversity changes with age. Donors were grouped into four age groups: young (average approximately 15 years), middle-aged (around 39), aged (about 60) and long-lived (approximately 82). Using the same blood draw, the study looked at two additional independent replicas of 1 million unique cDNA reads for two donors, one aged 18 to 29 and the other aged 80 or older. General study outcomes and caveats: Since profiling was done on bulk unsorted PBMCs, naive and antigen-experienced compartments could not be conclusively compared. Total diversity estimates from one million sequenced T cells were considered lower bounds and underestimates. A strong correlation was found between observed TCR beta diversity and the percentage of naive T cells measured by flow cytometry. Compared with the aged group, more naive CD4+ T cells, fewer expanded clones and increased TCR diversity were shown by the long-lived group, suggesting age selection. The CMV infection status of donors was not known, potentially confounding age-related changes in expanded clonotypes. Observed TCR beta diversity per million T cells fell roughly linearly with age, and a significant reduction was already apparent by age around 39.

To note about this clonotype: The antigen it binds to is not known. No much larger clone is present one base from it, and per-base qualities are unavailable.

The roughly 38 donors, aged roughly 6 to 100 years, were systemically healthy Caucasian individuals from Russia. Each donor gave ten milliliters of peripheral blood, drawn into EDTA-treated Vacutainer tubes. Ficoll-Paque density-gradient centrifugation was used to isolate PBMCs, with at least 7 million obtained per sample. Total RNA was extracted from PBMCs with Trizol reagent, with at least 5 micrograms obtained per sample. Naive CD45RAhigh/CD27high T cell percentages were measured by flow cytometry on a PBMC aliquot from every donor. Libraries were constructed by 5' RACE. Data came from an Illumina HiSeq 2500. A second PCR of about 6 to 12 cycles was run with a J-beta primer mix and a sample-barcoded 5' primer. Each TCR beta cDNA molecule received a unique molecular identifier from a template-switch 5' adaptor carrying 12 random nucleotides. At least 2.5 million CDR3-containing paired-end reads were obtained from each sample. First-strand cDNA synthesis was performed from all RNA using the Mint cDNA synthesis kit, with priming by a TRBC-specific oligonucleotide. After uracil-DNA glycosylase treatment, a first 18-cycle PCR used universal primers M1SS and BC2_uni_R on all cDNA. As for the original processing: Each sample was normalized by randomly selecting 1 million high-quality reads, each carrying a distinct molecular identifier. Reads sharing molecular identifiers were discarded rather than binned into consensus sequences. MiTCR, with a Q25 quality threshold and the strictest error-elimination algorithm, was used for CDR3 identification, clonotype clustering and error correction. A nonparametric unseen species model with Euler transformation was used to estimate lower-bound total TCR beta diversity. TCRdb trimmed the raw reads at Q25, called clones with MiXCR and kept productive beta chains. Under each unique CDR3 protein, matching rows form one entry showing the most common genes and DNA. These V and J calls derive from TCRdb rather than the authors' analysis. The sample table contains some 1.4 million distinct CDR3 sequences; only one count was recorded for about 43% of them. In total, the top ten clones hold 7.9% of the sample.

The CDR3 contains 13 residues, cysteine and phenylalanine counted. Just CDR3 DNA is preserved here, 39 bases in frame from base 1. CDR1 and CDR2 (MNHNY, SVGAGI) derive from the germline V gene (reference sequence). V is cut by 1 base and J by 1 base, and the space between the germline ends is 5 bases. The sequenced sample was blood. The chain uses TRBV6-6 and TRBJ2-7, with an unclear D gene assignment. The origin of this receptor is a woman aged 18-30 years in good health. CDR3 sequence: CASSYLVSYEQYF. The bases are TGTGCCAGCAGTTACTTAGTTTCCTACGAGCAGTACTTC.